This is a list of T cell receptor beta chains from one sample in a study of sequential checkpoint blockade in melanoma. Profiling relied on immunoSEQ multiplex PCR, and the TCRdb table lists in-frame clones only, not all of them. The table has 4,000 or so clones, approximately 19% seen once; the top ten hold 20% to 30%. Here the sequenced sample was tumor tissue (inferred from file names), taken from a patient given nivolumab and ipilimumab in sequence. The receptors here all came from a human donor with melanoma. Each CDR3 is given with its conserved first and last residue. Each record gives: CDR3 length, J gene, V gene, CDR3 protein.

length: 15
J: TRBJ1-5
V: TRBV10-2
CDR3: CASRGRGGSNQPQHF

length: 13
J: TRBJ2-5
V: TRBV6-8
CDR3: CASSSGSRETQYF

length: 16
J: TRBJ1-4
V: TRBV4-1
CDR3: CASSQGEGASNEKLFF

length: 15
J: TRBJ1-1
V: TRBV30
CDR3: CAWSVRATRRTEAFF

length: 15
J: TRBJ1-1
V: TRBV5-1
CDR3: CASSLDGTANTEAFF

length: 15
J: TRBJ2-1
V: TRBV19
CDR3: CASSIGTGPYNEQFF

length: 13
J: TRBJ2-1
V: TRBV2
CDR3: CASSAGGHNEQFF